This is a list of T cell receptor beta chains from one sample in a study of blood T cell repertoires in COVID-19. Sequenced by immunoSEQ multiplex PCR; TCRdb stores in-frame clones only, minus some. The table has about 140,000 clones, 75% to 90% seen once; the top ten hold 8% to 11%. The specimen was peripheral blood. The receptors shown here come from a man aged 60 to 69 with active or convalescent COVID-19. The CDR3 runs from the conserved cysteine through the conserved F or W. D genes are given only for firm matches. Where a row states a size, it is once, few, many or the class of an expanded clone; other rows omit it.

J: TRBJ2-5; length: 15; size: once; V: TRBV9; D: NA; CDR3: CASSGPGHTRETQYF; DNA: TGTGCCAGCAGCGGACCGGGACACACCCGAGAGACCCAGTACTTC
J: TRBJ2-3; length: 14; size: NA; V: TRBV10-3; D: TRBD2; CDR3: CAISSGTTTDTQYF; DNA: TGTGCCATCAGTTCCGGGACTACAACAGATACGCAGTATTTT
J: TRBJ1-2; length: 11; size: once; V: TRBV28; D: NA; CDR3: CAISGGDRYTF; DNA: TGTGCCATCTCCGGAGGGGATCGGTACACCTTC
J: TRBJ1-2; length: 10; size: once; V: TRBV20-1; D: NA; CDR3: CSAGQHGYTF; DNA: TGCAGTGCTGGACAACATGGCTACACCTTC
J: TRBJ2-1; length: 13; size: once; V: TRBV7-9; D: NA; CDR3: CASSLAGANEQFF; DNA: TGTGCCAGCAGCTTAGCGGGGGCGAATGAGCAGTTCTTC
J: TRBJ2-5; length: 16; size: NA; V: TRBV5-1; D: TRBD1; CDR3: CASSLAVTGGGETQYF; DNA: TGCGCCAGCAGCTTGGCCGTGACAGGGGGCGGAGAGACCCAGTACTTC
J: TRBJ1-1; length: 14; size: NA; V: TRBV19; D: NA; CDR3: CASSIFSGNTEAFF; DNA: TGTGCCAGTAGTATTTTTTCAGGGAACACTGAAGCTTTCTTT
J: TRBJ2-7; length: 16; size: NA; V: TRBV27; D: TRBD2; CDR3: CASSLGLAGPRYEQYF; DNA: TGTGCCAGCAGTCTTGGACTAGCGGGACCTCGCTACGAGCAGTACTTC
J: TRBJ2-7; length: 14; size: NA; V: TRBV10-3; D: NA; CDR3: CAISESTSSYEQYF; DNA: TGTGCCATCAGTGAGTCAACAAGCTCCTACGAGCAGTACTTC
J: TRBJ2-3; length: 15; size: NA; V: TRBV28; D: TRBD2; CDR3: CASSPGGASTDTQYF; DNA: TGTGCCAGCAGCCCGGGAGGAGCTAGCACAGATACGCAGTATTTT
J: TRBJ1-2; length: 14; size: NA; V: TRBV19; D: NA; CDR3: CASSPSRAPYGYTF; DNA: TGTGCCAGTAGTCCATCCAGGGCCCCCTATGGCTACACCTTC
J: TRBJ2-7; length: 13; size: NA; V: TRBV7-3; D: TRBD1; CDR3: CASSLGQGNEQYF; DNA: TGTGCCAGCAGCTTAGGACAGGGAAACGAGCAGTACTTC
J: TRBJ2-1; length: 15; size: NA; V: TRBV7-9; D: NA; CDR3: CASSLQGGGFNEQFF; DNA: TGTGCCAGCAGCTTACAGGGGGGTGGGTTCAATGAGCAGTTCTTC
J: TRBJ2-7; length: 11; size: NA; V: TRBV29-1; D: NA; CDR3: CSVDRGYEQYF; DNA: TGCAGCGTTGACCGGGGCTACGAGCAGTACTTC
J: TRBJ2-7; length: 15; size: NA; V: TRBV6-2/TRBV6-3; D: TRBD1; CDR3: CASSYGEQGANEQYF; DNA: TGTGCCAGCAGTTACGGTGAACAGGGGGCCAACGAGCAGTACTTC
J: TRBJ2-7; length: 14; size: NA; V: TRBV14; D: NA; CDR3: CASSQLSDFWEQYF; DNA: TGTGCCAGCAGCCAATTGTCTGACTTCTGGGAGCAGTACTTC
J: TRBJ1-1; length: 15; size: NA; V: TRBV28; D: NA; CDR3: CASSLWGGANTEAFF; DNA: TGTGCCAGCAGTTTATGGGGAGGGGCTAACACTGAAGCTTTCTTT
J: TRBJ1-5; length: 11; size: NA; V: TRBV6-5; D: NA; CDR3: CASSSTENQHF; DNA: TGTGCCAGCAGTAGTACAGAGAACCAGCATTTT
J: TRBJ1-1; length: 15; size: NA; V: TRBV6-6; D: NA; CDR3: CASSYSGGKGIEAFF; DNA: TGTGCCAGCAGTTACTCAGGAGGGAAGGGTATCGAAGCTTTCTTT
J: TRBJ2-2; length: 16; size: NA; V: TRBV6-5; D: TRBD2; CDR3: CASSYSASGNTGELFF; DNA: TGTGCCAGCAGTTACTCGGCTAGCGGAAACACCGGGGAGCTGTTTTTT
J: TRBJ1-1; length: 14; size: NA; V: TRBV6-5; D: NA; CDR3: CASIPRGFNTEAFF; DNA: TGTGCCAGCATCCCAAGGGGCTTCAACACTGAAGCTTTCTTT
J: TRBJ2-2; length: 18; size: NA; V: TRBV4-1; D: TRBD2; CDR3: CASSRRGGLGSDTGELFF; DNA: TGCGCCAGCAGCCGGAGGGGAGGGTTGGGGTCGGACACCGGGGAGCTGTTTTTT
J: TRBJ1-6; length: 12; size: once; V: TRBV28; D: NA; CDR3: CASSLRGSPLHF; DNA: TGTGCCAGCAGTTTAAGGGGCTCACCCCTCCACTTT
J: TRBJ2-7; length: 15; size: NA; V: TRBV4-3; D: TRBD1; CDR3: CASSLDRGATYEQYF; DNA: TGCGCCAGCAGCCTTGACAGGGGGGCAACCTACGAGCAGTACTTC
J: TRBJ2-7; length: 13; size: NA; V: TRBV5-6; D: NA; CDR3: CASSLTGSDKQYF; DNA: TGTGCCAGCAGCTTGACAGGGTCGGATAAGCAGTACTTC
J: TRBJ2-7; length: 14; size: NA; V: TRBV18; D: NA; CDR3: CASSPNFEGARRDF; DNA: TGTGCCAGCTCACCCAACTTTGAGGGAGCCCGAAGGGACTTC
J: TRBJ2-1; length: 16; size: few; V: TRBV7-9; D: NA; CDR3: CASSSGWLSSYNEQFF; DNA: TGTGCCAGCAGCTCAGGGTGGCTTAGCTCCTACAATGAGCAGTTCTTC
J: TRBJ1-1; length: 14; size: NA; V: TRBV7-8; D: TRBD1; CDR3: CASSLAGQGSEAFF; DNA: TGTGCCAGCAGCTTAGCGGGACAGGGGTCTGAAGCTTTCTTT